This T cell receptor (beta chain) was recovered during a study of immune cell composition in non-small cell lung cancer. About the study: Lung adenocarcinoma or squamous carcinoma made up most tumours.

TCRdb's copy holds only in-frame clones and misses some; the assay was immunoSEQ multiplex PCR. The top ten clones hold 13% to 15% of a sample with some 13,000 clones, approximately 80% of them seen once. Regarding the study as a whole: Top 10 clone scores and clonality were higher in squamous than adenocarcinoma. No significant correlation existed between pack-years smoked and tumour clonality. Clones >0.5% enriched in tumour were rarer in adenocarcinoma (roughly 35%) than squamous (about 80%).

This CDR3 comprises 15 residues. V gave up 2 bases and J gave up 0 bases, with 8 bases separating them. The germline gives CDR1 SGDLS, CDR2 YYNGEE. Comments on this clone: Its target is not known.

The chain is built from TRBV9 and TRBJ2-2; TRBD1 might be the D (6 bases). Sequences were obtained from lung tumor tissue. This clonotype originated in a human donor with non-small cell lung cancer. DNA of the CDR3: TGTGCCAGCAGCGTCGGACAGACGAACACCGGGGAGCTGTTTTTT. Its protein is CASSVGQTNTGELFF.